This TCR beta chain was captured in a study of T-cell reconstitution after alpha-beta-depleted transplantation in children. Remarks on this clonotype: Its antigen is undetermined.

Trimming took 5 bases from V and 7 from J, leaving 8 bases between them. The CDR3 loop spans 11 amino acids. Looked up from germline, CDR1 is SEHNR and CDR2 is FQNEAQ (reference sequence). Study-wide points: Alpha-beta T cells about two months after transplant reportedly derived from several hundred expanded graft clones. At one year after transplant, newly produced T cells mostly accounted for T-cell counts and diversity. Surviving recipient T cells and thymic progenitors produced the high day-60 TCRbeta diversity seen in some patients.

Unique molecular identifiers were used in preparing the TCRbeta library. One entry per CDR3 protein, called by TCRdb with MiXCR from the PCR reads. Among 670,000 or so distinct CDR3 sequences listed, roughly 13% were seen once. J is TRBJ1-2 and V is TRBV7-9; D call uncertain. This TCR was recovered from a girl aged 2-10 years with congenital amegakaryocytic thrombocytopenia, due to receive a stem cell transplant. Sequenced here: PBMCs, sampled before TCRalphabeta/CD19-depleted stem cell transplant. CDR3 in amino acids: CASSAGFGYTF. CDR3 sequence (DNA): TGTGCCAGCAGCGCCGGGTTTGGCTACACCTTC.